This note documents a single T cell receptor beta chain sequence. V was cut by 5 bases and J by 6 bases, with 23 bases left in between. The CDR3 spans 16 residues. Germline CDR1 and CDR2: LGHNT and FRNRAP. This sample was included in a study of PD-L1 blockade in urothelial cancer. The overall study: Analysis of the blood was performed 3 weeks (second dose) and 6 weeks after treatment start. Median T cell yield per blood sample was 110,000 to 150,000 cells.

Sample time point: peripheral blood 6 weeks after treatment start. The study enrolled patients with locally advanced or metastatic urothelial carcinoma. Sequencing used immunoSEQ multiplex PCR; TCRdb keeps in-frame clones, though not all of them. Here the sample spans about 130,000 clones, more than 75% being singletons. The source was PBMCs, collected around atezolizumab (anti-PD-L1) treatment. The receptor's source is a man aged 45-65 years with urothelial cancer. V is TRBV12-5 and J is TRBJ2-7; D perhaps matches TRBD2 (5 bases). The CDR3: CASGPTTRGPFLEQYF. CDR3 coding DNA: TGTGCTAGTGGTCCTACGACACGCGGGCCCTTTCTCGAGCAGTACTTC. Combining the CDR3 with reference TRBV12-5 and TRBJ2-7 gives the whole variable domain DARVTQTPRHKVTEMGQEVTMRCQPILGHNTVFWYRQTMMQGLELLAYFRNRAPLDDSGMPKDRFSAEMPDATLATLKIQPSEPRDSAVYFCASGPTTRGPFLEQYFGPGTRLTVT.